This passage covers 27 T cell receptor beta chains from one sample sequenced in a study of blood T cell repertoires in COVID-19. Sequencing used immunoSEQ multiplex PCR; TCRdb keeps in-frame clones, though not all of them. In the table there are 150,000 to 200,000 clones, roughly 82% of which are singletons. Sample: peripheral blood. The receptors come from a woman aged 25 to 39 with acute or convalescent COVID-19.

The chain carries TRBV18 and TRBJ1-5, with D perhaps matching TRBD1 (5 bases). V was trimmed by 6 bases and J by 5 bases, leaving 14 bases between them. The CDR3 runs to 14 residues. Germline V gene lookup returns CDR1 KGHSH and CDR2 LQKENI. CDR3 sequence: CASSGVWGDQPQHF. In nucleotides, the CDR3 is TGTGCCAGCTCGGGGGTTTGGGGGGATCAGCCCCAGCATTTT.

In the case of this clone: An end of the junction does not agree with germline; a read error may underlie this. The chain recombines TRBV19 with TRBJ2-3, with D possibly matching TRBD2 (5 bases). This CDR3 has 13 residues. Germline CDR1 is LNHDA and CDR2 is SQIVND (reference sequence). In nucleotides, the CDR3 is TGTGCCAGCAGTACTAGTCGGGCAGATACGCAGTATTTT. As protein: CASSTSRADTQYF.

The chain links TRBV6-4 to TRBJ2-3, with TRBD1 matching 7 bases. The CDR3 runs 14 residues. V trimming: 5 bases; J trimming: 3 bases; junction bases outside the gene matches: 5. Germline CDR1 reads MRHNA; CDR2 reads SNTAGT. CDR3 in amino acids: CASSNRGWTDTQYF. The CDR3 nucleotides read TGTGCCAGCAGTAACAGGGGATGGACAGATACGCAGTATTTT.

To note about this clone: Other DNA sequences in this sample translate to the same CDR3. This chain joins TRBV5-6 and TRBJ1-2, with 7 bases aligning to TRBD1. The CDR3 totals 13 residues. CDR1 and CDR2 (germline): SGHDT, YYEEEE. With V trimmed by 0 bases and J by 6 bases, 2 bases remained unmatched. CDR3 sequence (DNA): TGTGCCAGCAGCTTGGGCCAGGGGGATGGCTACACCTTC. Its protein product is CASSLGQGDGYTF.

The V gene is TRBV28, the J gene TRBJ1-6, with 9 positions matching TRBD1. Germline V gene lookup returns CDR1 MDHEN and CDR2 SYDVKM. V shed 7 bases and J 7 bases; nucleotides not matched to a gene: 5. The CDR3 consists of 14 residues. The CDR3 is CASIGGTGNSPLHF. CDR3 coding DNA: TGTGCCAGCATCGGGGGGACAGGGAATTCACCCCTCCACTTT.

V gene TRBV28 combines with J gene TRBJ1-2; perhaps TRBD1 as D (6 bases). Looked up from germline, CDR1 is MDHEN and CDR2 is SYDVKM. Deletions cut 6 bases from V and 4 bases from J, with 18 bases between. The CDR3 is made up of 15 amino acids. Here the CDR3 DNA reads TGTGCCAGCAGAGTTACAGGGAACCTTGCCTATGGCTACACCTTC. Translating gives CASRVTGNLAYGYTF.

The chain recombines TRBV14 with TRBJ2-5, with TRBD1 identical over 8 bases. With 1 base clipped from V and 4 bases from J, the junction kept 2 bases outside the gene matches. This CDR3 is 14 amino acids long. Per germline, CDR1 SGHDN and CDR2 FVKESK. The CDR3 coding sequence is TGTGCCAGCAGCCAAGGACAGGGGCGAGAGACCCAGTACTTC. This codes for CASSQGQGRETQYF.

The chain carries TRBV29-1 and TRBJ2-3; TRBD1 matches at 7 bases. V shed 4 bases and J 6 bases; nucleotides not matched to a gene: 4. Germline V gene lookup returns CDR1 SQVTM and CDR2 ANQGSEA. This CDR3 has 12 residues. CDR3 protein: CSVGQGADTQYF. The CDR3 DNA reads as TGCAGCGTTGGACAGGGCGCGGATACGCAGTATTTT.

This clone was detected once. Here the CDR3 reads CATAGTGPGAKNIQYF. DNA of the CDR3: TGTGCCACCGCGGGGACGGGACCCGGAGCCAAAAACATTCAGTACTTC. V and J are TRBV5-6 and TRBJ2-4; D perhaps matches TRBD2 (6 bases). V was shortened by 9 bases and J by 0 bases, with 19 bases between the two germline ends. Germline CDR1 and CDR2: SGHDT and YYEEEE. This CDR3 region has 16 residues.

V is TRBV5-4 and J is TRBJ1-1, with 7 positions matching TRBD1. The junction had 13 bases not matched to a gene; V was cut back by 4 bases and J by 1 base. CDR1 SGHNT and CDR2 YYREEE come from the germline V gene (reference sequence). The CDR3 contains 17 residues. The chain's CDR3 is CASSLGQVGWGNTEAFF. For the CDR3, the DNA is TGTGCCAGCAGCCTAGGACAGGTTGGGTGGGGGAACACTGAAGCTTTCTTT.

The chain combines TRBV5-1 with TRBJ1-1, with TRBD1 matching over 11 bases. Unmatched junction bases numbered 2, after V lost 3 bases and J lost 4 bases. The CDR3 has 14 residues. CDR1 is SGHRS and CDR2 is YFSETQ in the germline V gene. The CDR3 region is CASSSGTGGTEAFF. The CDR3 nucleotides read TGCGCCAGCAGCTCAGGGACAGGGGGCACTGAAGCTTTCTTT.

This clone occurred once. The junction shows a germline mismatch at one end, possibly a read error. The V gene is TRBV10-1, the J gene TRBJ2-5; D not resolved. The CDR3 loop spans 14 amino acids. Germline V gene lookup returns CDR1 WNHNN and CDR2 SYGVQD (reference sequence). CDR3 sequence (DNA): TGCGCCAGCAGCGAGTCAAAGCGTCAAGAGGCCCAGTACTTC. This codes for CASSESKRQEAQYF.

This sequence joins TRBV5-8 and TRBJ2-1, with 9 nucleotides matching TRBD1. The CDR3 covers 16 residues. CDR1 and CDR2 from the germline V gene are SGHTS and YDEGEE. After removal of 6 bases from V and 1 base from J, the junction contained 8 bases not matched to a gene. Written as DNA, the CDR3 is TGTGCCAGCAACCTGGGTGGGACAGGGTCCTACAATGAGCAGTTCTTC. Its protein is CASNLGGTGSYNEQFF.

This chain joins TRBV7-2 and TRBJ2-7; 8 nucleotides line up with TRBD1. Trimming removed 5 bases from V and 0 bases from J; junction bases left unmatched: 6. The CDR3 extends over 15 amino acids. CDR1 is SGHTA, CDR2 FQGNSA, per germline. The CDR3 DNA reads TGTGCCAGCAGCCCCCGCCAGGGGGCCTCCTACGAGCAGTACTTC. This encodes CASSPRQGASYEQYF.

The gene calls are TRBV5-6 and TRBJ1-4; perhaps TRBD1 as D (6 bases). V gave up 1 base and J gave up 5 bases, with 9 bases separating them. CDR1 and CDR2 from the germline V gene are SGHDT and YYEEEE. The CDR3 has 14 residues. The CDR3 is CASSLSGVNEKLFF. DNA of the CDR3: TGTGCCAGCAGCTTGTCAGGGGTAAATGAAAAACTGTTTTTT.

This clone came up a few times. The rearrangement links TRBV27 to TRBJ1-5; no firm D call. The CDR3 extends over 14 amino acids. Trimming took 2 bases from V and 2 from J, leaving 7 bases between them. Germline CDR1 is MNHEY and CDR2 is SMNVEV (reference sequence). The CDR3 sequence: CASSLIGGNQPQHF. CDR3 nucleotide sequence: TGTGCCAGCAGTTTAATCGGGGGCAATCAGCCCCAGCATTTT.

This clone was observed a handful of times. The chain uses TRBV4-2 and TRBJ1-4; D not resolved. This CDR3 contains 17 residues. CDR1 is LGHNA and CDR2 is YNFKEQ in the germline V gene. Deletions cut 0 bases from V and 3 bases from J, with 14 bases between. Written as DNA, the CDR3 is TGTGCCAGCAGCCAAGATGCGAGACTTGAGCCTAATGAAAAACTGTTTTTT. This codes for CASSQDARLEPNEKLFF.

This chain joins TRBV27 and TRBJ2-1, with unresolved D. V was clipped by 4 bases and J by 0 bases, with 4 bases between them. In germline, CDR1 is MNHEY, CDR2 SMNVEV (reference sequence). This CDR3 comprises 13 residues. CDR3 residues: CASSSSSYNEQFF. CDR3 in DNA: TGTGCCAGCAGTTCCAGCTCCTACAATGAGCAGTTCTTC.

This chain joins TRBV27 and TRBJ2-1; TRBD1 might be the D (5 bases). Germline V gene sequence: CDR1 MNHEY, CDR2 SMNVEV (reference sequence). V lost 2 bases and J lost 7, with 9 bases in between. CDR3 length: 13 amino acids. The chain's CDR3 is CASSLTRANEQFF. DNA for the CDR3: TGTGCCAGCAGTTTAACCAGGGCGAATGAGCAGTTCTTC.

The chain links TRBV19 to TRBJ1-2, with 10 bases lining up with TRBD1. The CDR3 spans 17 residues. Trimming removed 7 bases from V and 0 bases from J; junction bases left unmatched: 11. Germline-derived CDR1 and CDR2 are LNHDA and SQIVND (reference sequence). As DNA, the CDR3 is TGTGCCAGTAAGCCCCCGGGACAGGGGTCGGCTAACTATGGCTACACCTTC. Protein product: CASKPPGQGSANYGYTF.

This clone was detected only once. V gene TRBV28 combines with J gene TRBJ1-3, with TRBD1 matching 10 bases. The ends lost 3 bases at V and 0 bases at J; junction bases unmatched: 11. Germline V CDR1 and CDR2: MDHEN, SYDVKM. The CDR3 is made up of 19 amino acids. The chain's CDR3 is CASSLYRDRGLNSGNTIYF. CDR3 sequence (DNA): TGTGCCAGCAGTTTGTACCGGGACAGGGGATTAAACTCTGGAAACACCATATATTTT. Variable domain in full (rest from reference TRBV28 and TRBJ1-3): DVKVTQSSRYLVKRTGEKVFLECVQDMDHENMFWYRQDPGLGLRLIYFSYDVKMKEKGDIPEGYSVSREKKERFSLILESASTNQTSMYLCASSLYRDRGLNSGNTIYFGEGSWLTVV.

V and J are TRBV30 and TRBJ1-6; D unresolved. V shed 3 bases and J shed 5 bases, with 17 bases lying between them. CDR3 size: 16 residues. Germline V lookup: CDR1 GTSNPN, CDR2 SVGIG (reference sequence). The CDR3, as DNA: TGTGCCTGGAGGCTCTTATCTCTAGGAGATAATTCACCCCTCCACTTT. This codes for CAWRLLSLGDNSPLHF.

This clone was observed a few times. The rearrangement joins TRBV5-1 to TRBJ1-2; 7 nucleotides line up with TRBD1. The CDR3 runs 15 residues. V trimming: 5 bases; J trimming: 5 bases; junction bases outside the gene matches: 12. Germline loops: CDR1 SGHRS, CDR2 YFSETQ. CDR3: CASSPERQGGYGYTF. CDR3 nucleotide sequence: TGCGCCAGCAGTCCGGAGAGACAGGGCGGGTATGGCTACACCTTC.

The rearrangement links TRBV28 to TRBJ2-3, with 9 nucleotides matching TRBD1. There are 15 residues in the CDR3. Germline lookup yields CDR1 MDHEN and CDR2 SYDVKM. Losses at the gene ends were 1 base for V and 3 bases for J; bases not matched to a gene: 2. The CDR3 nucleotides are TGTGCCAGCAGTTTATATGGACAGGGGACAGATACGCAGTATTTT. It encodes CASSLYGQGTDTQYF.

This chain links TRBV6-5 with TRBJ1-2; possible D gene TRBD1, 5 bases. With 7 bases removed from V and 4 bases from J, the gap between germline ends came to 16 bases. The CDR3 length is 14 residues. The germline CDR1 and CDR2 sequences are MNHEY and SVGAGI. The CDR3 sequence is CASTLQQDLYGYTF. The CDR3 DNA reads TGTGCCAGCACCCTCCAACAGGACCTCTATGGCTACACCTTC.

The rearrangement joins TRBV5-3 to TRBJ2-3; 8 positions agree with TRBD2. TRBV5-3 is an open reading frame, and its role is uncertain. With V trimmed by 4 bases and J by 2 bases, 12 bases remained unmatched. This CDR3 region has 17 residues. As DNA, the CDR3 is TGTGCCAGAAGCACCAGCGGGAGCCGGGGAAACACAGATACGCAGTATTTT. Amino acids: CARSTSGSRGNTDTQYF.

The chain joins TRBV4-2 to TRBJ1-6, with a possible D match to TRBD1 (5 bases). The CDR3 is made up of 13 amino acids. Germline loops: CDR1 LGHNA, CDR2 YNFKEQ. V was pared by 7 bases and J by 7 bases, with 11 bases between. The CDR3 sequence is CASTFQGNSPLHF. In DNA, the CDR3 is TGTGCCAGCACCTTTCAGGGAAATTCACCCCTCCACTTT.